Presented here are 17 T cell receptor beta chains from one specimen sequenced in a study of human T cells and chemical hapten exposure. Time point here: patch test 2, 6 weeks after DPC sensitization. Treatment here: therapeutic diphenylcyclopropenone sensitization with weekly scalp DPC. TCRdb called the RACE reads again in MiXCR, with one record for every CDR3 protein. The sample includes about 110,000 distinct CDR3 sequences, about a tenth of them seen just once. Specimen: whole blood, collected in connection with sensitization to the hapten diphenylcyclopropenone (DPC). Every receptor here comes from a woman aged 40 to 50 with alopecia areata. Some clones in this sample may be carry-over from other donors' samples.

The rearrangement joins TRBV10-3 to TRBJ1-3; D ambiguous. The CDR3 is made up of 14 amino acids. The V gene lost 3 bases and the J gene lost 2 bases, with 8 bases spanning the gap. Germline V lookup: CDR1 ENHRY, CDR2 SYGVKD. CDR3 sequence (DNA): TGTGCCATCAGTGATTTACACCCTGGAAACACCATATATTTT. It specifies CAISDLHPGNTIYF.

This clonotype was seen at least ten times. This chain links TRBV10-3 with TRBJ1-5, with D tentatively TRBD1 (5 bases). The V gene lost 4 bases and the J gene lost 5 bases, with 9 bases spanning the gap. Per the germline V gene, CDR1 is ENHRY and CDR2 is SYGVKD. The CDR3 has 13 amino acids. CDR3 sequence (DNA): TGTGCCATCAGTGGGGGGGGAGATCAGCCCCAGCATTTT. Translating gives CAISGGGDQPQHF.

This clonotype was seen many times. This chain uses TRBV28 with TRBJ1-6; a possible D gene is TRBD1 (5 bases). The CDR3 has 15 residues. From germline, CDR1 is MDHEN and CDR2 SYDVKM. Deletions cut 2 bases from V and 3 bases from J, with 8 bases between. CDR3 nucleotides: TGTGCCAGCAGTTTAAGGGGATACTATAATTCACCCCTCCACTTT. Amino acids: CASSLRGYYNSPLHF.

This clonotype was detected ten times or more. V gene TRBV7-8 combines with J gene TRBJ1-6; perhaps TRBD1 as D (5 bases). This CDR3 comprises 18 residues. The V and J ends lost 1 base and 6 bases respectively, with 19 bases between them. CDR1 and CDR2 (germline): SGHVS, FQNEAQ. The CDR3 region is CASSLVTAAGIGNSPLHF. The CDR3 DNA reads TGTGCCAGCAGCTTAGTTACCGCCGCAGGGATCGGTAATTCACCCCTCCACTTT.

V and J are TRBV7-3 and TRBJ2-1; 11 bases are shared with TRBD2. This CDR3 spans 16 amino acids. Per germline, CDR1 SGHTA and CDR2 FQGTGA. After removal of 3 bases from V and 7 bases from J, the junction contained 8 bases not matched to a gene. The CDR3 sequence is CASSFGLAGGENEQFF. The CDR3, as DNA: TGTGCCAGCAGCTTTGGCCTAGCGGGGGGAGAAAATGAGCAGTTCTTC.

This clonotype was seen a few times. The CDR3 spells CATSEPPPNNEQFF. CDR3 nucleotides: TGTGCCACCAGTGAGCCACCGCCGAACAATGAGCAGTTCTTC. The V call is TRBV24-1, the J call TRBJ2-1; no clear D gene. The germline V gene has CDR1 KGHDR and CDR2 SFDVKD. Trimming removed 4 bases from V and 5 bases from J, with 11 bases in between. The CDR3 runs 14 residues.

This clonotype was seen repeatedly, ten times or more. V gene TRBV20-1 combines with J gene TRBJ1-1, with D unresolved. V lost 1 base, J lost 0 bases, and 15 bases lay in between. Germline loops: CDR1 DFQATT, CDR2 SNEGSKA (reference sequence). The CDR3 runs 16 residues. CDR3 region: CSARGGRASMNTEAFF. The CDR3 DNA is TGCAGTGCTAGAGGTGGCCGGGCCTCTATGAACACTGAAGCTTTCTTT.

This clonotype was seen repeatedly, ten times or more. The rearrangement joins TRBV2 to TRBJ2-2, with D possibly matching TRBD1 (6 bases). Germline-derived CDR1 and CDR2 are SNHLY and FYNNEI. The CDR3 contains 14 residues. V was clipped by 6 bases and J by 2 bases, with 10 bases between them. The CDR3 loop is CASREDSNTGELFF. The CDR3 DNA follows: TGTGCCAGCAGGGAGGACAGTAACACCGGGGAGCTGTTTTTT.

There are many counts of this clonotype. The rearrangement links TRBV6-5 to TRBJ2-6; 10 nucleotides align to TRBD1. J was trimmed by 2 bases and V by 6 bases; bases with no gene match: 7. Germline V gene data show CDR1 as MNHEY and CDR2 as SVGAGI. This CDR3 has 17 residues. CDR3: CASSPRDRGPGANVLTF. The CDR3, as DNA: TGTGCCAGCAGCCCCCGGGACAGGGGACCTGGGGCCAACGTCCTGACTTTC.

This clonotype was picked up many times. The V gene is TRBV9, the J gene TRBJ1-6; 9 positions match TRBD1. The CDR3 spans 17 residues. The germline CDR1 and CDR2 sequences are SGDLS and YYNGEE. Trimming took 4 bases from V and 9 from J; bases not matched to a gene: 14. The CDR3 region is CASSPDGTGSFGSPLHF. Here the CDR3 DNA reads TGTGCCAGCAGCCCAGACGGGACAGGGTCTTTTGGTTCACCCCTCCACTTT.

The sample holds many counts of this clonotype. DNA for the CDR3: TGTGCCAGCAGCTTAGGAGGCAGGGGCGTTAACAATGAGCAGTTCTTC. It specifies CASSLGGRGVNNEQFF. The J gene is TRBJ2-1, the V gene TRBV11-3, with D perhaps TRBD1 (6 bases). V was cut by 1 base and J by 5 bases, with 15 bases left in between. Per germline, CDR1 SGHNT and CDR2 YENEEA. The CDR3 is 16 amino acids.

The table lists this clonotype with many counts. V usage is TRBV7-2 and J usage is TRBJ1-6, with D unclear. Trimming removed 1 base from V and 9 bases from J, with 4 bases in between. Germline assignment: CDR1 SGHTA and CDR2 FQGNSA. The CDR3 is 12 amino acids. In DNA form, the CDR3 reads TGTGCCAGCAGCTTAGTAGCTTCACCCCTCCACTTT. It yields the protein CASSLVASPLHF.

This chain links TRBV6-6 with TRBJ2-3; TRBD2 is a possible D gene (5 bases). With 6 bases removed from V and 2 bases from J, the gap between germline ends came to 6 bases. CDR1 MNHNY and CDR2 SVGAGI come from the germline V gene (reference sequence). The CDR3 has 12 amino acids. The CDR3 bases are TGTGCCAGCAGGGGAGACACAGATACGCAGTATTTT. Translated, it gives CASRGDTDTQYF.

In its sample, this clonotype was seen a few times. CDR3: CASSRPSRGDTQYF. The CDR3 DNA reads as TGTGCCAGCAGCCGTCCCAGCCGGGGGGATACGCAGTATTTT. The gene calls are TRBV3-1 and TRBJ2-3, with a weak D call TRBD2 (6 bases). Germline assignment: CDR1 LGHDT and CDR2 YNNKEL (reference sequence). Trimming removed 4 bases at V and 6 bases at J, with 14 bases between. The CDR3 is made up of 14 amino acids.

This clonotype was detected many times. J is TRBJ2-1 and V is TRBV28, with 12 bases matching TRBD2. Germline V CDR1 and CDR2: MDHEN, SYDVKM. The CDR3 runs 18 residues. V lost 6 bases to trimming and J lost 0 bases; unmatched junction nucleotides: 9. The CDR3 nucleotides read TGTGCCAGCAGCCCCCGGCTAGCGGGGGGGACCTCCTACAATGAGCAGTTCTTC. Its protein product is CASSPRLAGGTSYNEQFF. The entire variable domain, with the rest obtained from reference TRBV28 and TRBJ2-1, is as follows: DVKVTQSSRYLVKRTGEKVFLECVQDMDHENMFWYRQDPGLGLRLIYFSYDVKMKEKGDIPEGYSVSREKKERFSLILESASTNQTSMYLCASSPRLAGGTSYNEQFFGPGTRLTVL.

At least ten counts were recorded for this clonotype. V is TRBV2 and J is TRBJ1-6; 7 nucleotides align to TRBD1. CDR1 is SNHLY and CDR2 is FYNNEI in the germline V gene. This CDR3 region has 16 residues. V lost 4 bases and J lost 3; bases outside the gene matches: 6. CDR3 sequence reads: CASSGEDRFYNSPLHF. For the CDR3, the DNA is TGTGCCAGCAGTGGGGAGGACAGGTTCTATAATTCACCCCTCCACTTT.

This clonotype appeared many times. The rearrangement uses TRBV28 and TRBJ2-5, with 11 bases aligning to TRBD2. The CDR3 extends over 15 amino acids. CDR1 MDHEN and CDR2 SYDVKM come from the germline V gene. The V gene end was trimmed by 5 bases and the J gene end by 5 bases; junction bases not matched to a gene: 7. CDR3 protein: CASSTLAGGPETQYF. The CDR3 region has the DNA TGTGCCAGCAGTACTCTAGCGGGGGGACCGGAGACCCAGTACTTC.